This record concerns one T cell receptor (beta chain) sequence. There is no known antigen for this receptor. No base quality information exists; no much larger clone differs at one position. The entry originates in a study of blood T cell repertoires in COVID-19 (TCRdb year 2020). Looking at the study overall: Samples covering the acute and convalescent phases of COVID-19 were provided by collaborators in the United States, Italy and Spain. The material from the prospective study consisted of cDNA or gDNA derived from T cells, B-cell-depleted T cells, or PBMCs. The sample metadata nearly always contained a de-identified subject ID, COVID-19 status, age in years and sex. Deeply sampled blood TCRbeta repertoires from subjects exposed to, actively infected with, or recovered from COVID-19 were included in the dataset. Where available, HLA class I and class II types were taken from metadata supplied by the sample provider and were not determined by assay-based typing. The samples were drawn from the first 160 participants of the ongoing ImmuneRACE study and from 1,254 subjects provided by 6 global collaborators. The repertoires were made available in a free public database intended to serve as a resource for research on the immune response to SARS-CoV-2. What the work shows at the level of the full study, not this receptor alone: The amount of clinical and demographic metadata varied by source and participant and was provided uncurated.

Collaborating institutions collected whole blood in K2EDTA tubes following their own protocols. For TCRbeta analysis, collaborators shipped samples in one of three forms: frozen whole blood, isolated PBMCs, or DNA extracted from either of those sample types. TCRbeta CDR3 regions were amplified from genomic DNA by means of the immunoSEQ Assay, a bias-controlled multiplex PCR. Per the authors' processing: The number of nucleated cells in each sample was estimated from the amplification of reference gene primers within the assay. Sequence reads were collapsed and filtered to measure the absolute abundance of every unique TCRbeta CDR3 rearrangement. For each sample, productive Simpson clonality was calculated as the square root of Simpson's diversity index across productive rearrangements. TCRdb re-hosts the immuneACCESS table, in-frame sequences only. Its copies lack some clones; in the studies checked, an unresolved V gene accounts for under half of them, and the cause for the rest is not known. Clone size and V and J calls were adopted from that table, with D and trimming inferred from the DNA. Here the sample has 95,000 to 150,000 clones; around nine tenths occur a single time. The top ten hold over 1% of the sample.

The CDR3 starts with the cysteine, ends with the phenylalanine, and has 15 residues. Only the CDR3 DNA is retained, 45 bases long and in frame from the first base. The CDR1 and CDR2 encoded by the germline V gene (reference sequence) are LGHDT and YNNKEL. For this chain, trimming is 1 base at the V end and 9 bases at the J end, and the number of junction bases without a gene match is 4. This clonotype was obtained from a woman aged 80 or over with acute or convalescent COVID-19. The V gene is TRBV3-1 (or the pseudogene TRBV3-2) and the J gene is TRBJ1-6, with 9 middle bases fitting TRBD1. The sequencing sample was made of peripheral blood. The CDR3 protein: CASSQGTGEFSPLHF. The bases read TGTGCCAGCAGCCAAGGGACAGGGGAATTTTCACCCCTCCACTTT.